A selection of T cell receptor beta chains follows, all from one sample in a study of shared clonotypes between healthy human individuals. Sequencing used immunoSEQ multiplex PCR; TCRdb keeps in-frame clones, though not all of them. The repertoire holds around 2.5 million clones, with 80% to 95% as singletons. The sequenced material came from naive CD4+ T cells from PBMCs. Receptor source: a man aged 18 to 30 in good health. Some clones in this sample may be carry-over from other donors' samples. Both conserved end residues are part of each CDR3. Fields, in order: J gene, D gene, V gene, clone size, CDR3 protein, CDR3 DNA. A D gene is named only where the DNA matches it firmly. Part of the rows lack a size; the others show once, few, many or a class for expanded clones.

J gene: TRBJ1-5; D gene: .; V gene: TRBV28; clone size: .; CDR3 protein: CASSFLGGSNQPQHF; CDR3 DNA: TGTGCCAGCAGTTTCCTTGGGGGGAGCAATCAGCCCCAGCATTTT
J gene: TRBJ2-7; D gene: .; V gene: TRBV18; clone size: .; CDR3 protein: CASSDLQGGYEQYF; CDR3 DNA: TGTGCCAGCTCAGACCTACAGGGGGGGTACGAGCAGTACTTC
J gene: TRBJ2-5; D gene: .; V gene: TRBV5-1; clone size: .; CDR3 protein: CASSSPQGGETQYF; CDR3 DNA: TGCGCCAGCAGCTCCCCTCAAGGGGGGGAGACCCAGTACTTC
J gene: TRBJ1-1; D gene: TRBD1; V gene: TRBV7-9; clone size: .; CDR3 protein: CASSLQTGEGTEAFF; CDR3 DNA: TGTGCCAGCAGCTTACAAACAGGGGAAGGCACTGAAGCTTTCTTT
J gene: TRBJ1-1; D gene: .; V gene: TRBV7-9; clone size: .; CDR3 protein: CASSPRAEAFF; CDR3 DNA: TGTGCCAGCAGCCCTCGGGCTGAAGCTTTCTTT
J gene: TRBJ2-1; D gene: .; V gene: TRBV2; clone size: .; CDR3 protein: CASTFETRSNEQFF; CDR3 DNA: TGTGCCAGCACCTTTGAGACCAGGAGCAATGAGCAGTTCTTC
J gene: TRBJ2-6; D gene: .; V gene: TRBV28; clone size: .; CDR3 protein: CAVGRRGANVLTF; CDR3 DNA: TGTGCCGTTGGTCGTCGAGGGGCCAACGTCCTGACTTTC
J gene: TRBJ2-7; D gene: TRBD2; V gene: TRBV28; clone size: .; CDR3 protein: CASSDGLADRYEQYF; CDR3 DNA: TGTGCCAGCAGTGATGGACTAGCGGATCGCTACGAGCAGTACTTC
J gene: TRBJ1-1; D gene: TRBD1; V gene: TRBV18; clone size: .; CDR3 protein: CASSVDRDQKAFF; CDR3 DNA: TGTGCCAGCTCAGTGGACAGGGATCAGAAAGCTTTCTTT
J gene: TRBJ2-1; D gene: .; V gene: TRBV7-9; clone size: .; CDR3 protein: CASSSGNEQFF; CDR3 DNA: TGTGCCAGCAGCTCAGGAAATGAGCAGTTCTTC
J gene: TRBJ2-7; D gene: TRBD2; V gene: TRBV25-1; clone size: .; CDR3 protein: CASSVGTTYEQYF; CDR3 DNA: TGTGCCAGCAGTGTCGGGACTACCTACGAGCAGTACTTC
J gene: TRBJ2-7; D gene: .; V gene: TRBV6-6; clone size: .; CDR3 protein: CASRTTLSEGYEQYF; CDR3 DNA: TGTGCCAGCAGAACGACCCTATCCGAGGGCTACGAGCAGTACTTC
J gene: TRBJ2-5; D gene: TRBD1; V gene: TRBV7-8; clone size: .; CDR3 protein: CASSLALGTGGAETQYF; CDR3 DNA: TGTGCCAGCAGCTTAGCCCTCGGGACAGGGGGCGCAGAGACCCAGTACTTC
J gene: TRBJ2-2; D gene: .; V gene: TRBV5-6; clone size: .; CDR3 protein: CASSPPYKGNTGELFF; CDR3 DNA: TGTGCCAGCAGCCCCCCGTATAAGGGGAACACCGGGGAGCTGTTTTTT
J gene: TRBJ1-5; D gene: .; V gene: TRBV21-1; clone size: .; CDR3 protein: CASSADRFGNQPQHF; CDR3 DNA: TGTGCCAGCAGCGCGGACAGGTTTGGAAATCAGCCCCAGCATTTT
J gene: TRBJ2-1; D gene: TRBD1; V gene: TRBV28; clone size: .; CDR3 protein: CASRGDRATYNEQFF; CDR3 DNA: TGTGCCAGCAGGGGGGACAGGGCGACCTACAATGAGCAGTTCTTC
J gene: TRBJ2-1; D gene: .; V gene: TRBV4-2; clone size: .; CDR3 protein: CASSQDHGYNEQFF; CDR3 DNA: TGTGCCAGCAGCCAAGATCACGGTTACAATGAGCAGTTCTTC
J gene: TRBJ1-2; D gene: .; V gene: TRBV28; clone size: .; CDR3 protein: CASSFQGNYGYTF; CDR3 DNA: TGTGCCAGCAGTTTCCAGGGTAACTATGGCTACACCTTC
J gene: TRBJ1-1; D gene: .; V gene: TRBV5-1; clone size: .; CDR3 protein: CASRSTGGTEAFF; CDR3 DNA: TGCGCCAGCAGATCGACAGGCGGGACTGAAGCTTTCTTT
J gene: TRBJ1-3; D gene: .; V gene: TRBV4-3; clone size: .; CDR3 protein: CASSQEIRGTVDGRGNTIYF; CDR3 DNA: TGCGCCAGCAGCCAAGAGATCCGAGGGACCGTTGACGGACGTGGAAACACCATATATTTT
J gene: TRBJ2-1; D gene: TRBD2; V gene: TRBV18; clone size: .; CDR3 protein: CASSPPGGRRGNEQFF; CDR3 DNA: TGTGCCAGCTCACCACCTGGCGGGAGGCGTGGCAATGAGCAGTTCTTC
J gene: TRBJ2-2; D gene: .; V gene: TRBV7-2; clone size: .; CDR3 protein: CASSLGVSPPGELFF; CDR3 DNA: TGTGCCAGCAGCTTGGGGGTCTCTCCCCCCGGGGAGCTGTTTTTT
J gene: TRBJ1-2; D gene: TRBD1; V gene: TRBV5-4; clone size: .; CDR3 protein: CASSLGDQGAHYGYTF; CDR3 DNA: TGTGCCAGCAGCTTGGGCGACCAGGGGGCCCACTATGGCTACACCTTC
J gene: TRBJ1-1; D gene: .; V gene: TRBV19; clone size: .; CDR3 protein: CASSIRIGGLSPEAFF; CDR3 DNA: TGTGCCAGTAGTATCCGAATCGGGGGCCTAAGTCCTGAAGCTTTCTTT
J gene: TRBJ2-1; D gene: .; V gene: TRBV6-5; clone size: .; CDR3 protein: CASSYGTSSYNEQFF; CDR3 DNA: TGTGCCAGCAGTTACGGGACTTCGTCCTACAATGAGCAGTTCTTC
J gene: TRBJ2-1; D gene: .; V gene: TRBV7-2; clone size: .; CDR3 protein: CASKGDNNEQFF; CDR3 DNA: TGTGCCAGCAAGGGGGACAACAATGAGCAGTTCTTC
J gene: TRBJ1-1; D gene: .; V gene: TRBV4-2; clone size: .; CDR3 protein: CASSLMLGNTEAFF; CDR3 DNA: TGTGCCAGCAGCCTCATGTTGGGGAACACTGAAGCTTTCTTT
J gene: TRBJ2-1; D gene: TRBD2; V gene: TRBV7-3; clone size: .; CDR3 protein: CASSWTGTSGPSRGHEQFF; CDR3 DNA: TGTGCCAGCAGCTGGACCGGGACTAGCGGTCCCTCGAGGGGCCATGAGCAGTTCTTC
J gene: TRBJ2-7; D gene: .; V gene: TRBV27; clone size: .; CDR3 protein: CASSFGGPSWEQYF; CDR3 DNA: TGTGCCAGCAGTTTTGGAGGGCCTAGTTGGGAGCAGTACTTC
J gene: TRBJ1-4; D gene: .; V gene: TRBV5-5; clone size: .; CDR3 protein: CASSSTGPIDNEKLFF; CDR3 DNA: TGTGCCAGCAGCTCAACGGGACCAATCGATAATGAAAAACTGTTTTTT
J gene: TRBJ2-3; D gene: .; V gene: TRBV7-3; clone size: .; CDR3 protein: CASSFRGINTQYF; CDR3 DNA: TGTGCCAGCAGCTTTCGCGGGATAAATACGCAGTATTTT
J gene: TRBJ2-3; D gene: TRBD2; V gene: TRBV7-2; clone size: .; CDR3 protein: CASSLLAGGGTDTQYF; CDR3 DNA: TGTGCCAGCAGCTTACTAGCGGGGGGGGGCACAGATACGCAGTATTTT
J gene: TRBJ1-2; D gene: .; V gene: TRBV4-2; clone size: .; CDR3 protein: CASSRGASAGGYTF; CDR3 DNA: TGTGCCAGCAGCCGCGGGGCATCAGCTGGGGGCTACACCTTC
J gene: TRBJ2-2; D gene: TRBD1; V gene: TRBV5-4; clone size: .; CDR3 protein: CASSLLRQGTTGELFF; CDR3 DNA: TGTGCCAGCAGCTTGTTGAGACAGGGGACCACCGGGGAGCTGTTTTTT
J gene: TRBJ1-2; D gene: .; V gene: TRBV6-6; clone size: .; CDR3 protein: CASSHGGLRERGYTF; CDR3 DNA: TGTGCCAGCAGCCATGGGGGCCTCCGCGAGCGTGGCTACACCTTC
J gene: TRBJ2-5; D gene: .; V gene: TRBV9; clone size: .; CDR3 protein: CASSVAGETQYF; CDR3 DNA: TGTGCCAGCAGCGTGGCGGGGGAGACCCAGTACTTC
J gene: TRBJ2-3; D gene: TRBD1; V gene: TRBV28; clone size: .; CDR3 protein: CASSIQGTQYF; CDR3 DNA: TGTGCCAGCAGCATACAGGGGACGCAGTATTTT
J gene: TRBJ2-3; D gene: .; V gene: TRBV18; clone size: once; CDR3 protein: CASSPRLESGTDTQYF; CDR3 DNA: TGTGCCAGCTCACCACGACTAGAGTCAGGCACAGATACGCAGTATTTT
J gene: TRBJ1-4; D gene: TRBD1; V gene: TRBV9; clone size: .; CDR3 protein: CASRGDRGEEKLFF; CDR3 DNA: TGTGCCAGCAGGGGAGACAGGGGAGAAGAAAAACTGTTTTTT
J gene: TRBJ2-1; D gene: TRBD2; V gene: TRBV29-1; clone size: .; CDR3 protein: CSVGRSLESGRGDNEQFF; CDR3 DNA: TGCAGCGTTGGTCGATCCCTTGAAAGCGGGAGGGGGGACAATGAGCAGTTCTTC
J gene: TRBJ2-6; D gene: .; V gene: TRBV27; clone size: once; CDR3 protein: CASSNRRDLIGANVLTF; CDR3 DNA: TGTGCCAGCAGTAACCGACGGGACCTGATTGGGGCCAACGTCCTGACTTTC
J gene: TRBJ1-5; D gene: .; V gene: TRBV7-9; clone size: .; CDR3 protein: CASSLTGGNQPQHF; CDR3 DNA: TGTGCCAGCAGCTTGACAGGAGGCAATCAGCCCCAGCATTTT
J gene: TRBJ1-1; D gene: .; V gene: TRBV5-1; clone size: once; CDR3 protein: CASGEGFGEAFF; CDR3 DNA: TGCGCCAGCGGGGAGGGTTTTGGGGAAGCTTTCTTT
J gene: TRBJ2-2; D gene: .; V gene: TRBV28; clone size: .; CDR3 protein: CASSPAGQGGNGELFF; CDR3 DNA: TGTGCCAGCAGCCCGGCGGGGCAGGGGGGAAACGGGGAGCTGTTTTTT
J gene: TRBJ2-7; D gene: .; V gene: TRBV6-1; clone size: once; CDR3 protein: CASSEAPRGIYEQYF; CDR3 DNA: TGTGCCAGCAGTGAAGCCCCACGGGGGATCTACGAGCAGTACTTC
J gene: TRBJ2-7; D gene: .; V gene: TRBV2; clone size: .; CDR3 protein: CASSEAVQNEQYF; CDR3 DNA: TGTGCCAGCAGTGAAGCGGTGCAGAACGAGCAGTACTTC
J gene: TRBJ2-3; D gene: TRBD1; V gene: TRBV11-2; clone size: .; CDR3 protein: CASSILTGGGTDTQYF; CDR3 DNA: TGTGCCAGCAGCATATTGACAGGGGGAGGCACAGATACGCAGTATTTT
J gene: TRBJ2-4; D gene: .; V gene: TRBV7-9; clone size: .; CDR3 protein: CASSEVGSRKNIQYF; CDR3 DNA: TGTGCCAGCTCCGAGGTCGGGTCCAGGAAAAACATTCAGTACTTC
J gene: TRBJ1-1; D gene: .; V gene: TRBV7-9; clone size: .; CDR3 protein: CASSSPRIQAFF; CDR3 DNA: TGTGCCAGCAGCTCCCCGCGGATCCAAGCTTTCTTT
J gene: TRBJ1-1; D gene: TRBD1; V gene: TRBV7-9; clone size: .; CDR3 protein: CASSSSGGTEAFF; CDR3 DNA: TGTGCCAGCAGCTCATCAGGGGGCACTGAAGCTTTCTTT
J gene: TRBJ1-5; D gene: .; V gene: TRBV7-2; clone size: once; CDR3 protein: CASSLSVGQPQHF; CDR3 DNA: TGTGCCAGCAGCCTCAGTGTTGGTCAGCCCCAGCATTTT
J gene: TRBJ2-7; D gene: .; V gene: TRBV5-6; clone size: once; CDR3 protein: CASSLVEDFRAYEQYF; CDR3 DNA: TGTGCCAGCAGCTTGGTAGAGGACTTCAGAGCCTACGAGCAGTACTTC
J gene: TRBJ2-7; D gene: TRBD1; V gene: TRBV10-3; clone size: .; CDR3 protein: CAIRGDSYEQYF; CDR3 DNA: TGTGCCATCAGGGGGGACAGCTACGAGCAGTACTTC
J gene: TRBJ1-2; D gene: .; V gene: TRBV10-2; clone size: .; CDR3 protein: CASSESITGTYGYTF; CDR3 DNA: TGCGCCAGCAGTGAGTCGATTACGGGGACCTATGGCTACACCTTC
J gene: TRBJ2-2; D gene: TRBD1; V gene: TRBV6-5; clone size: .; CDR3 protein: CATSDRGLTGELFF; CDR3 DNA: TGTGCCACCTCGGACAGGGGGCTCACCGGGGAGCTGTTTTTT
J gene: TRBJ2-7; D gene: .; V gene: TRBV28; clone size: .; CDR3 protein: CASSFWDIYEQYF; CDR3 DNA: TGTGCCAGCAGTTTTTGGGACATCTACGAGCAGTACTTC
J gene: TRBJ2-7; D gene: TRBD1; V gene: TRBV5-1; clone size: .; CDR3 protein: CASSYLGTGYSYEQYF; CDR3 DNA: TGCGCCAGCAGCTATCTGGGGACAGGTTACTCCTACGAGCAGTACTTC
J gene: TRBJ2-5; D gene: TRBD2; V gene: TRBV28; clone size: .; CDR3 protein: CASRPAGEARETQYF; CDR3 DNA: TGTGCCAGCAGACCAGCGGGAGAGGCGAGGGAGACCCAGTACTTC
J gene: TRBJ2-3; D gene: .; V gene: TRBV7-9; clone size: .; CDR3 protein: CASTEGDTQYF; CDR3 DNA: TGTGCCAGCACCGAAGGGGATACGCAGTATTTT